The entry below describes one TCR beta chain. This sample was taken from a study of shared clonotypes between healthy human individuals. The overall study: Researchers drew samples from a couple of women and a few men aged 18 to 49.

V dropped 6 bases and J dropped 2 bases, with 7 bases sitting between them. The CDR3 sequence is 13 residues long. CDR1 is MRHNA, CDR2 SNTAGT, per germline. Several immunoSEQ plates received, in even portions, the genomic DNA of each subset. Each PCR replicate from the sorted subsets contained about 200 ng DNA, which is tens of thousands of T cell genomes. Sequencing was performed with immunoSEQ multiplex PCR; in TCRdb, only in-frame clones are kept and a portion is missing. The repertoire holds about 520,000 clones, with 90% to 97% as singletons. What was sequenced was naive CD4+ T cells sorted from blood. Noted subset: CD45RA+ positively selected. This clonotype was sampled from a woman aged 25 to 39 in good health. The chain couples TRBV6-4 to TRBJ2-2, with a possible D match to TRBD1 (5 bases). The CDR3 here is CASRQANTGELFF. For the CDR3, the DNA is TGTGCCAGCAGACAGGCAAACACCGGGGAGCTGTTTTTT.